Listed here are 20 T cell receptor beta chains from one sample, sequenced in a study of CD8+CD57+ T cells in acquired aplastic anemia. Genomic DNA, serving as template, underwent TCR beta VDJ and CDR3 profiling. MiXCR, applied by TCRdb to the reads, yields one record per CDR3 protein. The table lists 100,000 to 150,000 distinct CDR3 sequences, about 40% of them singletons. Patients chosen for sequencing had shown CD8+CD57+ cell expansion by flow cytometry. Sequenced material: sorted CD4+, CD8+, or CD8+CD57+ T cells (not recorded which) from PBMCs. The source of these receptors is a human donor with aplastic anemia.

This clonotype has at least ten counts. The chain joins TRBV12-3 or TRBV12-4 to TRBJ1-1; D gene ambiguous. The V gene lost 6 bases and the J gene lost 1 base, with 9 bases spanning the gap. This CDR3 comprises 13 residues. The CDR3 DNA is TGTGCCAGCAGCTTAAAAGCGAACACTGAAGCTTTCTTT. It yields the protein CASSLKANTEAFF.

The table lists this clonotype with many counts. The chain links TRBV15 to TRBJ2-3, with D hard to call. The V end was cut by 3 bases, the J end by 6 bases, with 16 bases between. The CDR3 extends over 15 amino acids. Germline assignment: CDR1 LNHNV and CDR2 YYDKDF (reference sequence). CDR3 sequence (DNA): TGTGCCACCAGCAGCCCGGCTTCTCGTTTGGATACGCAGTATTTT. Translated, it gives CATSSPASRLDTQYF.

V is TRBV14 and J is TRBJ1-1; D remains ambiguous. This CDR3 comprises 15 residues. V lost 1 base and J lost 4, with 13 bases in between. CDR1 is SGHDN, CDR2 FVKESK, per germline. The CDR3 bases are TGTGCCAGCAGCCAAGTAGGCGGGTTTGGCACTGAAGCTTTCTTT. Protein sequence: CASSQVGGFGTEAFF.

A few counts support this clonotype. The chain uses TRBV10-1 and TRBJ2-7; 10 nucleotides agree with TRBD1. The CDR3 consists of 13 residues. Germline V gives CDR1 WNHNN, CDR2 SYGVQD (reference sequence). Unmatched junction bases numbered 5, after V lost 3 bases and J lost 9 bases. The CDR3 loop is CASSERDRGGQYF. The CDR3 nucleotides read TGCGCCAGCAGTGAACGGGACAGGGGTGGGCAGTACTTC.

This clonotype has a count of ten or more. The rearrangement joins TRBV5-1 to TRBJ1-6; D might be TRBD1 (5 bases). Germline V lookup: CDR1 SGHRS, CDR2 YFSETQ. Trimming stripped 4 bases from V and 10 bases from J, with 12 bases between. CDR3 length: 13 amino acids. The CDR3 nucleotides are TGCGCCAGCAGCACGAGACAGACCTCACCCCTCCACTTT. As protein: CASSTRQTSPLHF.

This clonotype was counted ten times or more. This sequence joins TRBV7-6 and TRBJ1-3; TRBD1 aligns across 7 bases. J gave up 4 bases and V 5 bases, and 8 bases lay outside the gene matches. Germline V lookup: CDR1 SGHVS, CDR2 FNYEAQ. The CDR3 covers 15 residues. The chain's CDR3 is CASSPSGGQGNTIYF. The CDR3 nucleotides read TGTGCCAGCAGCCCCTCGGGGGGACAGGGAAACACCATATATTTT. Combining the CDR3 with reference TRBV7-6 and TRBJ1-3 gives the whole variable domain GAGVSQSPRYKVTKRGQDVALRCDPISGHVSLYWYRQALGQGPEFLTYFNYEAQQDKSGLPNDRFSAERPEGSISTLTIQRTEQRDSAMYRCASSPSGGQGNTIYFGEGSWLTVV.

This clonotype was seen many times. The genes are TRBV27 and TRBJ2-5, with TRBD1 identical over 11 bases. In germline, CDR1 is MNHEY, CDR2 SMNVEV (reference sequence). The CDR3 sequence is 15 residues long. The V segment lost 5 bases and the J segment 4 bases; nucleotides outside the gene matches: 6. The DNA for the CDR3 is TGTGCCAGCAGTCTGGGGGACAGGGGGAGAGAGACCCAGTACTTC. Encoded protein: CASSLGDRGRETQYF.

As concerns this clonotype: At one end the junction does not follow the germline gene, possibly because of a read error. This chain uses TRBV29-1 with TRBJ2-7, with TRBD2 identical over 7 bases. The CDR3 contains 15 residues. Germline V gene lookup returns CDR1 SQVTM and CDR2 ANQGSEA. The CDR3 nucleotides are TGCGGCGTTGAAGCCCCCGGGACTACCTCCTACGAGCAGTACTTC. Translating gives CGVEAPGTTSYEQYF.

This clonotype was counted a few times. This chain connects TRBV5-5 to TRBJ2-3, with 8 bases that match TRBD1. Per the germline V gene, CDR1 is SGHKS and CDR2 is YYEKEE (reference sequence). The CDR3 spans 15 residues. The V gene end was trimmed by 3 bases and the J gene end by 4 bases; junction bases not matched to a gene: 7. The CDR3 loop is CASSSPGQVADTQYF. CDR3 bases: TGTGCCAGCAGCTCCCCGGGACAGGTGGCAGATACGCAGTATTTT.

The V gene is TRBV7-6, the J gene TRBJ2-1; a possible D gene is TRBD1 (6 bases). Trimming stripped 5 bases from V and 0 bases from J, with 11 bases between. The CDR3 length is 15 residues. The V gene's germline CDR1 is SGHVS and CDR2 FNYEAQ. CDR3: CASSRGYSSYNEQFF. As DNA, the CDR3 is TGTGCCAGCAGCAGGGGGTATAGCTCCTACAATGAGCAGTTCTTC.

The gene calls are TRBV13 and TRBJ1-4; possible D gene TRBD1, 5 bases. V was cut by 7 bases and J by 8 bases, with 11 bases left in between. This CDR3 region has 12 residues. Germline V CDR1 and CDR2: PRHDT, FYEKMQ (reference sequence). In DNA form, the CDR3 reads TGTGCCAGCAACTCAGACAGCGAAAAACTGTTTTTT. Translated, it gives CASNSDSEKLFF.

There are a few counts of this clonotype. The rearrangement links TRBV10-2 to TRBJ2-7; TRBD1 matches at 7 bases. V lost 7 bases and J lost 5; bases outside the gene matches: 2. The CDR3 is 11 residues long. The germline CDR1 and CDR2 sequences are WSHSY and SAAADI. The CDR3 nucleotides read TGCGCCAGCACCCAGGGGGACGAGCAGTACTTC. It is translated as CASTQGDEQYF.

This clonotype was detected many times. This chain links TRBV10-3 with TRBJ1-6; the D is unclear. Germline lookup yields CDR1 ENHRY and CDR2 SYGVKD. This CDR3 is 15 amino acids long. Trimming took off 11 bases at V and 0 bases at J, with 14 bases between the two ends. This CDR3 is CAALPQSSYNSPLHF. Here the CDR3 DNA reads TGTGCCGCCCTCCCCCAAAGCTCCTATAATTCACCCCTCCACTTT.

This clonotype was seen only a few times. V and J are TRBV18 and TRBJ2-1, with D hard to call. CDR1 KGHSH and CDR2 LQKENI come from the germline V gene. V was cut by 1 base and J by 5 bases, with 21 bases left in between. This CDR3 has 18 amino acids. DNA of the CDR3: TGTGCCAGCTCACCACGAAAGCCAGTGGAATTGAACGACAATGAGCAGTTCTTC. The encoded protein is CASSPRKPVELNDNEQFF.

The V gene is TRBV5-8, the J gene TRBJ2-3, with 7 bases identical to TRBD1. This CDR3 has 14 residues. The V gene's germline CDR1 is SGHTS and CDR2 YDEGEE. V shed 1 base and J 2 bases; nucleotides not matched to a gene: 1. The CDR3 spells CASSLTGDTDTQYF. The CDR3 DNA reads TGTGCCAGCAGCTTGACAGGGGACACAGATACGCAGTATTTT.

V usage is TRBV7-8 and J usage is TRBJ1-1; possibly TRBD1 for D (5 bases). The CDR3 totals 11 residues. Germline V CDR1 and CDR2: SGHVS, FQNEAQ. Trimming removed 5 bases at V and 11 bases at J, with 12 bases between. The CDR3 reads CASSAGTTAFF. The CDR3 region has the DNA TGTGCCAGCAGCGCCGGGACCACCGCTTTCTTT.

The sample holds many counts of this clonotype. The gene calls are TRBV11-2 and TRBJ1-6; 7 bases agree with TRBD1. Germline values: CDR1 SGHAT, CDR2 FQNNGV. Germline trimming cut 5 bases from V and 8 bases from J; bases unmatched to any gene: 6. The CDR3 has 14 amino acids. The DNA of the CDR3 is TGTGCCAGCAGCCTGGGACAGCGGCATTCACCCCTCCACTTT. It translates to CASSLGQRHSPLHF. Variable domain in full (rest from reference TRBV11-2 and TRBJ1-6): EAGVAQSPRYKIIEKRQSVAFWCNPISGHATLYWYQQILGQGPKLLIQFQNNGVVDDSQLPKDRFSAERLKGVDSTLKIQPAKLEDSAVYLCASSLGQRHSPLHFGNGTRLTVT.

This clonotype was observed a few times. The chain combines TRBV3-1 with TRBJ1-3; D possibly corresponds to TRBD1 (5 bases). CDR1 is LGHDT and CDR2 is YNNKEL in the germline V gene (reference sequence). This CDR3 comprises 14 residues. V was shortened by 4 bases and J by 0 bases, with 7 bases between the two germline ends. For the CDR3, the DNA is TGTGCCAGCAGCCTAGGGGTCTCTGGAAACACCATATATTTT. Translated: CASSLGVSGNTIYF. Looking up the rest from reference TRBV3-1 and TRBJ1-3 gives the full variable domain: DTAVSQTPKYLVTQMGNDKSIKCEQNLGHDTMYWYKQDSKKFLKIMFSYNNKELIINETVPNRFSPKSPDKAHLNLHINSLELGDSAVYFCASSLGVSGNTIYFGEGSWLTVV.

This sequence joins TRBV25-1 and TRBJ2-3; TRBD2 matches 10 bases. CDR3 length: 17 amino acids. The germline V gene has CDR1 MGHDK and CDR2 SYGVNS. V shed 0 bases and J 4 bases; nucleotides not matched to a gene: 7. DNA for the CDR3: TGTGCCAGCAGTGAATACAAACTAGCGGGGAGGTCAGATACGCAGTATTTT. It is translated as CASSEYKLAGRSDTQYF. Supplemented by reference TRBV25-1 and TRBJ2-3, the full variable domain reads EADIYQTPRYLVIGTGKKITLECSQTMGHDKMYWYQQDPGMELHLIHYSYGVNSTEKGDLSSESTVSRIRTEHFPLTLESARPSHTSQYLCASSEYKLAGRSDTQYFGPGTRLTVL.

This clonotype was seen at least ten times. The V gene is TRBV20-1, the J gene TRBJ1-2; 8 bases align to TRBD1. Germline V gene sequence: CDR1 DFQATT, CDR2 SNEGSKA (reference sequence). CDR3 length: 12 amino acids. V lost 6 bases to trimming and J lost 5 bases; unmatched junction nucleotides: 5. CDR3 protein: CSATQGEYGYTF. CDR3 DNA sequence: TGCAGTGCCACACAGGGGGAATATGGCTACACCTTC.